This T cell receptor (beta chain) derives from a study of cytomegalovirus exposure and HLA in healthy donors. Vbeta (60) and Jbeta (13) primers were used in the PCR. TCRdb's copy holds only in-frame clones and misses some; the assay was immunoSEQ multiplex PCR. The data show hundreds of thousands of clones, approximately 82% seen once. The CDR3 has 13 residues. V lost 0 bases, J lost 4 bases, and 8 bases lay in between. CDR1 is SGHDT and CDR2 is YYEEEE in the germline V gene. This clonotype was obtained from a woman between 35 and 50 years old in good health and CMV-seronegative. What was sequenced was PBMCs. V is TRBV5-6 and J is TRBJ2-7; D may be TRBD2 (6 bases). This CDR3 is CASSLVGGYEQYF. In DNA form, the CDR3 reads TGTGCCAGCAGCTTGGTTGGGGGGTACGAGCAGTACTTC.